A selection of T cell receptor beta chains follows, all from one sample in a study of CD8+ T cells in alopecia areata. Assay: immunoSEQ multiplex PCR; the TCRdb copy retains only in-frame clones and omits some. The table shows about 180,000 clones, with roughly 65% occurring only once. This material consisted of CD4+ T cells sorted from blood, taken at week 0. Receptors were obtained from a human donor with alopecia areata. Both conserved end residues are part of each CDR3. D genes are given only for firm matches. Size is omitted from some rows. Given values are once, few, many or a class for expanded clones.

abundance	v_gene	j_gene	d_gene	CDR3aa	CDR3nt
few	TRBV25-1	TRBJ1-5	NA	CASSDRKRDQPQHF	TGTGCCAGCAGTGATAGGAAGAGGGATCAGCCCCAGCATTTT
NA	TRBV29-1	TRBJ2-7	NA	CSVVREIDEQYF	TGCAGCGTAGTCAGGGAAATCGACGAGCAGTACTTC
few	TRBV29-1	TRBJ1-2	NA	CSVGGGNYGYTF	TGCAGCGTTGGCGGGGGTAACTATGGCTACACCTTC
NA	TRBV25-1	TRBJ1-1	TRBD1	CASSEDRLGTEAFF	TGTGCCAGCAGTGAGGACAGGCTGGGAACTGAAGCTTTCTTT
NA	TRBV9	TRBJ1-5	TRBD1	CASSVGIRGDQPQHF	TGTGCCAGCAGCGTAGGGATCAGGGGGGACCAGCCCCAGCATTTT
NA	TRBV25-1	TRBJ1-6	TRBD1	CASSDLPGTGDSPLHF	TGTGCCAGCAGTGACCTCCCCGGGACAGGGGATTCACCCCTCCACTTT
once	TRBV29-1	TRBJ1-2	NA	CSVHQVTPGGYTF	TGCAGCGTCCACCAGGTTACCCCCGGCGGCTACACCTTC
NA	TRBV29-1	TRBJ1-1	NA	CSVERAFF	TGCAGCGTCGAGAGGGCTTTCTTT
few	TRBV6-1	TRBJ1-1	NA	CASTATTNTEAFF	TGTGCCAGCACAGCGACAACCAACACTGAAGCTTTCTTT
NA	TRBV29-1	TRBJ1-2	TRBD1	CSVAIRQGEDNTF	TGCAGCGTTGCCATAAGACAGGGAGAGGACAACACCTTC
NA	TRBV9	TRBJ2-7	TRBD2	CASSVGEGSSYEQYF	TGTGCCAGCAGCGTAGGGGAGGGTAGCTCCTACGAGCAGTACTTC
NA	TRBV30	TRBJ1-2	TRBD1	CAGIQGMNGPYGYTF	TGTGCCGGGATACAGGGGATGAATGGTCCTTATGGCTACACCTTC
NA	TRBV11-1	TRBJ1-1	NA	CASSLAGSNTEAFF	TGTGCCAGCAGCTTAGCAGGGTCCAACACTGAAGCTTTCTTT
NA	TRBV4-1	TRBJ1-6	NA	CASSQDLGGNSPLHF	TGCGCCAGCAGCCAAGATCTGGGGGGAAATTCACCCCTCCACTTT
few	TRBV2	TRBJ2-6	NA	CASRPGANVLTF	TGTGCCAGCAGACCTGGGGCCAACGTCCTGACTTTC
NA	TRBV7-9	TRBJ2-7	TRBD2	CASSWSSGGYEQYF	TGTGCCAGCAGCTGGTCTAGCGGGGGATACGAGCAGTACTTC
once	TRBV7-2	TRBJ2-5	NA	CASSLMETQYF	TGTGCCAGCAGCTTAATGGAGACCCAGTACTTC
NA	TRBV7-2	TRBJ1-1	NA	CASSHEVTEAFF	TGTGCCAGCAGCCACGAGGTCACTGAAGCTTTCTTT